The T cell receptor (beta chain) described here comes from a study of early T cells in non-severe SARS-CoV-2 infection. Study summary: The sequenced material was bulk RNA from unsorted whole blood, and its chains were unpaired. Study-wide points: Comparison of clonotypes with VDJdb favored anti-spike CD8 responses while missing private and CD4 specificities.

Unmatched junction bases numbered 7, after V lost 3 bases and J lost 1 base. The germline CDR1 and CDR2 sequences are DFQATT and SNEGSKA (reference sequence). This CDR3 is 16 amino acids long. The library protocol tagged individual cDNA molecules with unique molecular identifiers. TCRdb re-derived calls from the 5' RACE reads in MiXCR, one entry per CDR3 protein. Of about 64,000 distinct CDR3 sequences in the sample, around an eighth are singletons; the top ten hold over 1.1%. Comments on this clonotype: Antigen: not known.

This receptor was taken from an adult who was a healthcare worker with PCR-confirmed SARS-CoV-2 infection or an uninfected control (not recorded which). Sequencing used whole blood, obtained at baseline. V usage is TRBV20-1 and J usage is TRBJ2-7; the match to TRBD2 covers 12 bases. CDR3 bases: TGCAGTGCTAGGTCGACTAGCGGGGGTTTTTCCTACGAGCAGTACTTC. Protein product: CSARSTSGGFSYEQYF.